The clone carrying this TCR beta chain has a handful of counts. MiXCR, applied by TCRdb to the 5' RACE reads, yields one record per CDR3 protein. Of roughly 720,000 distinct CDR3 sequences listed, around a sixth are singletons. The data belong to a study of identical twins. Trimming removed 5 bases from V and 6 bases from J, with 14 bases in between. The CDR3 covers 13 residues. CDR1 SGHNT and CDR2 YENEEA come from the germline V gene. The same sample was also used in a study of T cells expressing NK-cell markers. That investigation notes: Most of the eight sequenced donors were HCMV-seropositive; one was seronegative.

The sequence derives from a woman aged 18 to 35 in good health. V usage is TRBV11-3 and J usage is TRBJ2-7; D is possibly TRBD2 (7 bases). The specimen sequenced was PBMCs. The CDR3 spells CASSPDAGAEQYF. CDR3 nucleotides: TGTGCCAGCAGCCCTGACGCGGGGGCCGAGCAGTACTTC.